Here is one T cell receptor beta chain with its context. PCR was performed a second time for roughly 7 to 11 cycles using a sample-barcoded 5' primer and a J-beta primer mix. Via MiXCR, TCRdb re-called the 5' RACE reads, giving one row per CDR3 protein. The sample has fewer than 900,000 distinct CDR3 sequences; roughly 47% are singletons. The entry originates in a study of blood T cells in healthy people across ages. From germline, CDR1 is SGHTA and CDR2 FQGNSA. V was shortened by 1 base and J by 3 bases, with 11 bases between the two germline ends. CDR3 size: 15 residues. The source material was blood. The V call is TRBV7-2, the J call TRBJ2-3; D gene ambiguous. This receptor was obtained from a woman in her sixties or seventies in good health. This chain's CDR3 is CASSLGLWGTDTQYF. The CDR3 DNA sequence: TGTGCCAGCAGCTTAGGGTTGTGGGGTACAGATACGCAGTATTTT.